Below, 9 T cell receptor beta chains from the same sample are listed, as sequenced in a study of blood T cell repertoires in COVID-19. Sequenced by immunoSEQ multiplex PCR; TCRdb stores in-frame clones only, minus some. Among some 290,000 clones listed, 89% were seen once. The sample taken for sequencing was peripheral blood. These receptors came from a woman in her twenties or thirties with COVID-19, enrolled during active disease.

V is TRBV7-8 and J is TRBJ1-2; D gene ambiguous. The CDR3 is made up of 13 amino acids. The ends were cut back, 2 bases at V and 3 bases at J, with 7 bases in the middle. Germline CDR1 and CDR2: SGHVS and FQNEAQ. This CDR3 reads CASSLFGDYGYTF. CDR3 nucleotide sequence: TGTGCCAGCAGCTTATTCGGGGACTATGGCTACACCTTC.

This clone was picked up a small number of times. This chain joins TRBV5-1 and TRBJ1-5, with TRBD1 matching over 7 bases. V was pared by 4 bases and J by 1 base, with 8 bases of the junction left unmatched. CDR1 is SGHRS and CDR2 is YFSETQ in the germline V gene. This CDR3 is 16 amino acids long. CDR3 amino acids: CASSTSDRESNQPQHF. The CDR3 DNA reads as TGCGCCAGCAGCACCTCCGACAGGGAAAGCAATCAGCCCCAGCATTTT.

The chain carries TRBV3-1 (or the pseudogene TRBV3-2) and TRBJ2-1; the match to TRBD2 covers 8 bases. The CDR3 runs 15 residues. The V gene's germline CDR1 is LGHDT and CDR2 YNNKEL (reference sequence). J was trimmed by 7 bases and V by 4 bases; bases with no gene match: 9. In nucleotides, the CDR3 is TGTGCCAGCAGCCCCGGGGGGGCCGCCTGGAATGAGCAGTTCTTC. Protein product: CASSPGGAAWNEQFF.

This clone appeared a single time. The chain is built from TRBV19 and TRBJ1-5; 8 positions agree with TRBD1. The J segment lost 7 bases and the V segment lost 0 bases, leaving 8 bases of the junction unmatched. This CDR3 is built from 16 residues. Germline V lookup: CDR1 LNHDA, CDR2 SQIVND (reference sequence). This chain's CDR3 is CASSIDLTGVGQPQHF. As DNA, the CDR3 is TGTGCCAGTAGTATAGATTTGACAGGGGTTGGACAGCCCCAGCATTTT. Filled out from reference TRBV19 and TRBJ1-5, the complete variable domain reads DGGITQSPKYLFRKEGQNVTLSCEQNLNHDAMYWYRQDPGQGLRLIYYSQIVNDFQKGDIAEGYSVSREKKESFPLTVTSAQKNPTAFYLCASSIDLTGVGQPQHFGDGTRLSIL.

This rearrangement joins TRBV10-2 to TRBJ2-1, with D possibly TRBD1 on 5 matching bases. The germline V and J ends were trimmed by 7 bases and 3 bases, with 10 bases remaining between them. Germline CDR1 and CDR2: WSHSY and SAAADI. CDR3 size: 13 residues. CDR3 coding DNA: TGCGCCAGCAAAACAGGATACTACAATGAGCAGTTCTTC. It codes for CASKTGYYNEQFF.

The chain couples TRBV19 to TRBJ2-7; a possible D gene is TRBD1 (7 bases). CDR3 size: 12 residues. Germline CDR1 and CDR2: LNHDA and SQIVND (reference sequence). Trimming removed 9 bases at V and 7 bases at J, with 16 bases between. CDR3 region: CASQQGREEQYF. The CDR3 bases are TGTGCCAGCCAACAGGGGCGGGAAGAGCAGTACTTC.

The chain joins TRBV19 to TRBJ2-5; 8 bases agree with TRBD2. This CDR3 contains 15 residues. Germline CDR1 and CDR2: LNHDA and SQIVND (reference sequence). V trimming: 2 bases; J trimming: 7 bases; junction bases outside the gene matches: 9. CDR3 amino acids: CASSIMLAGVGTQYF. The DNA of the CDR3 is TGTGCCAGTAGTATAATGCTAGCGGGCGTGGGGACCCAGTACTTC.

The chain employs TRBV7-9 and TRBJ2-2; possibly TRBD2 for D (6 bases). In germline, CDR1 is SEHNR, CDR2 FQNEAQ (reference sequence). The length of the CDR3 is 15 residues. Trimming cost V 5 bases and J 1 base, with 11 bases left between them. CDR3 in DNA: TGTGCCAGCAGCCCGAGCGGGCGGAACACCGGGGAGCTGTTTTTT. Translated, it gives CASSPSGRNTGELFF.

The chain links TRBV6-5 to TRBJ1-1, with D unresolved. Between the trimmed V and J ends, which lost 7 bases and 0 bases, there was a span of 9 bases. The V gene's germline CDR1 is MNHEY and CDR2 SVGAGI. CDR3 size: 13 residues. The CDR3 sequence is CASISGMNTEAFF. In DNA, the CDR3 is TGTGCCAGCATTTCCGGTATGAACACTGAAGCTTTCTTT.